The rows below give T cell receptor beta chains drawn from one sample of a study of blood T cell repertoires in COVID-19. Produced via immunoSEQ multiplex PCR; TCRdb's table is partial and in-frame only. The table includes about 230,000 clones, around nine tenths detected once. Sequenced: PBMCs or T cells enriched from blood (not recorded which). Receptor source: a woman aged 25-40 years with acute COVID-19. Each CDR3 is given with its conserved first and last residue. The D gene is left open where the match is weak. Rows may omit the clone size; those that give it use once, few, many or a size class.

v_call	j_call	clone_size	d_call	cdr3_nt	cdr3_aa
TRBV11-2	TRBJ2-7	.	.	TGTGCCAGCAGCGCAGGGATCGTTGACCTCTACGAGCAGTACTTC	CASSAGIVDLYEQYF
TRBV4-3	TRBJ1-2	.	.	TGCGCCAGCAGCCAAGATAGTATAGGAGGTTATGGCTACACCTTC	CASSQDSIGGYGYTF
TRBV3-1/TRBV3-2	TRBJ2-3	.	.	TGTGCCAGCAGCCAGATATCGGGGGGCGGAGATACGCAGTATTTT	CASSQISGGGDTQYF
TRBV5-1	TRBJ1-1	.	TRBD1	TGCGCCAGCACGAAGACAGGGGGGAACACTGAAGCTTTCTTT	CASTKTGGNTEAFF
TRBV15	TRBJ1-5	.	.	TGTGCCACCAGCACCGGCGGGGCCTATCAGCCCCAGCATTTT	CATSTGGAYQPQHF
TRBV7-8	TRBJ2-7	.	.	TGTGCCAGCAGCTTAGAAGAGAGCTCCTACGAGCAGTACTTC	CASSLEESSYEQYF
TRBV3-1/TRBV3-2	TRBJ2-7	.	.	TGTGCCAGCAGCCACAGGCAGGGGGGTTACGAGCAGTACTTC	CASSHRQGGYEQYF
TRBV6-5	TRBJ2-1	once	TRBD2	TGTGCCAGCGGTAGCGGGGGTTACAATGAGCAGTTCTTC	CASGSGGYNEQFF
TRBV5-1	TRBJ1-5	.	TRBD1	TGCGCCAGCAGCTGGACGACAGGGGGAAATCAGCCCCAGCATTTT	CASSWTTGGNQPQHF
TRBV9	TRBJ2-2	.	TRBD2	TGTGCCAGCAGCGTCCCGGGACTAGCGGGGGACACCGGGGAGCTGTTTTTT	CASSVPGLAGDTGELFF
TRBV9	TRBJ1-2	.	.	TGTGCCAGCAGCGTAAGCCCCTTTCAGGGGAACTATGGCTACACCTTC	CASSVSPFQGNYGYTF
TRBV15	TRBJ1-2	.	TRBD1	TGTGCCACCAGCAGAGAGCCCGGGACAGGGGTAGGCGGCTACACCTTC	CATSREPGTGVGGYTF
TRBV19	TRBJ2-4	once	.	TGTGCCAGTAGCCTCGGGACTTCCAGTAAGGCCAAAAACATTCAGTACTTC	CASSLGTSSKAKNIQYF
TRBV7-2	TRBJ1-4	.	TRBD1	TGTGCCAGCAGCTTCGGGACAGGGATCGATGAAAAACTGTTTTTT	CASSFGTGIDEKLFF
TRBV28	TRBJ2-5	.	TRBD2	TGTGCCAGCAGTTTATTGACTAGCGGGAGAGAGACCCAGTACTTC	CASSLLTSGRETQYF
TRBV30	TRBJ1-4	once	.	TGTGCCTGGAGCCCGGGGGAAAAACTGTTTTTT	CAWSPGEKLFF
TRBV24-1	TRBJ2-3	.	TRBD2	TGTGCCACCAGCCAGCGGGGGAGCACAGATACGCAGTATTTT	CATSQRGSTDTQYF
TRBV5-1	TRBJ2-7	.	TRBD1	TGCGCCAGCAGCCCGGGCGCCGGGACAGGGGGATACGAGCAGTACTTC	CASSPGAGTGGYEQYF
TRBV10-3	TRBJ1-5	.	.	TGTGCCATCCAGGGCAGCAATCAGCCCCAGCATTTT	CAIQGSNQPQHF